This TCR beta chain is from a study of blood T cell repertoires in COVID-19. CDR1 is SGHRS, CDR2 YFSETQ, per germline. The CDR3 totals 15 residues. V was cut by 4 bases and J by 7 bases, with 17 bases left in between. Generated by immunoSEQ multiplex PCR, the TCRdb table keeps only in-frame clones and is missing some. The table records some 220,000 clones, roughly nine tenths of them present only once. The sequence came from a young woman in a cohort exposed to, infected with or recovered from COVID-19 (not recorded which). The chain is built from TRBV5-1 and TRBJ2-2, with D perhaps matching TRBD1 (6 bases). The sample taken for sequencing was PBMCs or T cells enriched from blood (not recorded which). In DNA, the CDR3 is TGCGCCAGCAGCACCGGACAGCCCGGGCACGGGGAGCTGTTTTTT. Residues: CASSTGQPGHGELFF.